The T cell receptor (beta chain) under discussion was sequenced for a study of STAT5B mutations in CD4+ large granular lymphocyte leukemia. Across the study: The CDR3 'QG' motif was associated with a particular HLA allele among healthy donors.

This clone was counted only a few times. Germline V gene data show CDR1 as MNHNY and CDR2 as SVGAGI (reference sequence). V was shortened by 2 bases and J by 10 bases, with 15 bases between the two germline ends. The CDR3 is made up of 15 amino acids. Original processing notes: A productive frequency of 2.59 x 10-5 was the lowest detectable. The table came from immunoSEQ multiplex PCR; TCRdb's copy has only in-frame clones and leaves some out. V and J calls plus clone size are reproduced from that table; the DNA served to infer D and trimming. The sample has around 35,000 clones, roughly 80% seen once.

The V gene is TRBV6-6, the J gene TRBJ1-6; a weak D match, TRBD1 (6 bases). The sample consisted of CD4+ T cells from blood buffy coats. This TCR was sampled from a human donor in good health. CDR3 residues: CASSYRGGRGSPLHF. For the CDR3, the DNA is TGTGCCAGCAGTTACCGGGGGGGCAGGGGATCACCCCTCCACTTT.